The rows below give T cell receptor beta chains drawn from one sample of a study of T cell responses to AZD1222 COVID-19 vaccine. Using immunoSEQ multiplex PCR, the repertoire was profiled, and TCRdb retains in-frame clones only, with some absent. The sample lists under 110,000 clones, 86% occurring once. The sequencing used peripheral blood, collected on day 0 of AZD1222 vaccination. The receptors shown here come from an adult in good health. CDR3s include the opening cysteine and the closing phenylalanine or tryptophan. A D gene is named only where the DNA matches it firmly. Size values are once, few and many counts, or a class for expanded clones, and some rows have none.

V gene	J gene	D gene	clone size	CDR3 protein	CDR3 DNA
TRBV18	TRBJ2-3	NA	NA	CASSIIRTDTQYF	TGTGCCAGCTCAATAATTCGCACAGATACGCAGTATTTT
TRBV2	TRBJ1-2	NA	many	CASSELGSYGYTF	TGTGCCAGCAGTGAACTGGGGAGCTATGGCTACACCTTC
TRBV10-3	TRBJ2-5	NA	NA	CAISESPGETQYF	TGTGCCATCAGTGAGTCTCCCGGGGAGACCCAGTACTTC
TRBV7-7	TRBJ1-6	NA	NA	CASSLVSPLHF	TGTGCCAGCAGCTTAGTATCACCCCTCCACTTT
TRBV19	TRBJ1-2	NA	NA	CASSIDPDGRYGYTF	TGTGCCAGTAGTATAGATCCAGACGGACGGTATGGCTACACCTTC
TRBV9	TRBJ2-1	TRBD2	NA	CASSVVGLADNEQFF	TGTGCCAGCAGCGTAGTTGGACTAGCGGACAATGAGCAGTTCTTC
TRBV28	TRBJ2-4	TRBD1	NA	CASSSQRRTGSRAKNIQYF	TGTGCCAGCAGTTCCCAAAGGAGGACAGGGAGCAGGGCCAAAAACATTCAGTACTTC
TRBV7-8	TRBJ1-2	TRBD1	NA	CASSLTGSGMDDYTF	TGTGCCAGCAGCCTGACAGGGTCTGGGATGGATGACTACACCTTC
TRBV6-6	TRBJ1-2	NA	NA	CASSYGNYGYTF	TGTGCCAGCAGTTACGGCAACTATGGCTACACCTTC
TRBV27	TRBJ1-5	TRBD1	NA	CASSFRAGGNQPQHF	TGTGCCAGCAGTTTTCGGGCAGGGGGAAATCAGCCCCAGCATTTT
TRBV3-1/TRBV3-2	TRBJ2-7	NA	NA	CASSQWGGEQYF	TGTGCCAGCAGCCAGTGGGGAGGCGAGCAGTACTTC
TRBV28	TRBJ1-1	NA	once	CASNGAFF	TGTGCCAGCAATGGAGCTTTCTTT
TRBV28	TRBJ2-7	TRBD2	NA	CASSSSLGEGAYEQYF	TGTGCCAGCAGTTCCTCATTGGGGGAGGGCGCCTACGAGCAGTACTTC
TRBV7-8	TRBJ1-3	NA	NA	CASSLVYRESGNTIYF	TGTGCCAGCAGCTTAGTCTACAGGGAATCTGGAAACACCATATATTTT
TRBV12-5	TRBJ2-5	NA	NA	CASGSGQSQETQYF	TGTGCTAGTGGTTCTGGACAGAGCCAAGAGACCCAGTACTTC
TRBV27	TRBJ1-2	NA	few	CASSLNGVSYGYTF	TGTGCCAGCAGTTTAAATGGGGTTTCCTATGGCTACACCTTC